The rows below give T cell receptor beta chains drawn from one sample of a study of blood T cell repertoires in COVID-19. Assay: immunoSEQ multiplex PCR; the TCRdb copy retains only in-frame clones and omits some. The table records 400,000 to 450,000 clones, less than 95% of them present only once. The specimen was PBMCs or T cells enriched from blood (not recorded which). These receptors all come from a man aged 18 to 29 who had recovered from COVID-19. Each CDR3 is given with its conserved first and last residue.

j_call	v_call	cdr3_aa
TRBJ2-7	TRBV12-5	CASGNGRREQYF
TRBJ1-3	TRBV28	CASTLRQASGNTIYF
TRBJ2-1	TRBV4-1	CASSQRLAFEQFF
TRBJ1-2	TRBV25-1	CASSGPGQGYGYTF
TRBJ2-1	TRBV7-2	CASSLLGAPSSYNEQFF
TRBJ2-1	TRBV6-4	CASSDSKIETSGRSGDYNEQFF
TRBJ2-2	TRBV9	CASSPGTGELFF
TRBJ1-2	TRBV5-1	CASSATPGQGAGYTF
TRBJ2-3	TRBV5-1	CASSRYRETDTQYF
TRBJ2-3	TRBV5-1	CASSLGLGARTDTQYF
TRBJ1-4	TRBV2	CASELYEKLFF
TRBJ1-2	TRBV7-9	CASSLEAWTGAPGYTF
TRBJ1-4	TRBV27	CASSPNRGRFTNEKLFF
TRBJ1-5	TRBV19	CASSIPTDQPQHF
TRBJ2-5	TRBV5-8	CASSRTPNRGRETQYF
TRBJ1-1	TRBV12-5	CASGARQGLRSTEAFF
TRBJ1-1	TRBV28	CASSTRQGGGAFF
TRBJ1-6	TRBV10-3	CAIRADRAVLSPRNSPLHF
TRBJ2-1	TRBV3-1/TRBV3-2	CASSHTGTSGLRSSYNEQFF
TRBJ1-3	TRBV5-1	CASSLDSGSGNTIYF
TRBJ2-7	TRBV13	CASSDRGAGAASEYF
TRBJ2-2	TRBV28	CASAEGTNTGELFF
TRBJ1-2	TRBV5-4	CASSATYRGAFNTF
TRBJ2-1	TRBV28	CASSPGGWYNEQFF
TRBJ2-7	TRBV20-1	CSASYGGGAYEQYF
TRBJ1-1	TRBV5-1	CASSRDSLNTEAFF
TRBJ2-5	TRBV28	CASSLSRETQYF
TRBJ1-6	TRBV12-3/TRBV12-4	CASSLSGDSPLHF
TRBJ1-5	TRBV19	CASTLLIFGQGRDQPQHF
TRBJ1-1	TRBV2	CASTRQGPYTEAFF
TRBJ2-4	TRBV12-5	CASGLPCGRYKNIQYF
TRBJ1-5	TRBV2	CASRPGTGAQPQHF
TRBJ2-3	TRBV5-1	CASSFEGGYTDTQYF
TRBJ1-2	TRBV12-3/TRBV12-4	CASSLGVPGGYTF
TRBJ1-3	TRBV29-1	CSVAVSGNTIYF
TRBJ1-5	TRBV15	CATSRDRGAGQPQHF
TRBJ1-4	TRBV27	CASSPLQGEKLFF
TRBJ2-3	TRBV10-1	CASSESWPNTDTQYF
TRBJ1-1	TRBV14	CASSQDLAGRAFF
TRBJ1-2	TRBV2	CASRGQGIGYTF
TRBJ1-4	TRBV18	CASSPRGQATNEKLFF
TRBJ1-1	TRBV7-9	CASSLARPQGTEAFF
TRBJ1-1	TRBV7-9	CASSLDRGGSNTEAFF
TRBJ2-3	TRBV10-3	CAISESGGGDTQYF
TRBJ2-2	TRBV7-8	CASSLIVGLAGGKNTGELFF
TRBJ1-1	TRBV27	CASSFSVTEAFF
TRBJ2-3	TRBV18	CASSPQQSTQYF
TRBJ1-2	TRBV9	CASSVGGSPKPGYTF
TRBJ2-1	TRBV27	CATETSGRGNEQFF
TRBJ2-7	TRBV6-5	CASRPGHLVSYEQYF
TRBJ2-7	TRBV10-2	CASRDLTGLAGIEQYF
TRBJ1-5	TRBV30	CAWSEDRAQPQHF
TRBJ1-1	TRBV11-3	CASSVQGGNTEAFF
TRBJ1-2	TRBV5-4	CASSIDRGHYGYTF
TRBJ2-5	TRBV10-2	CASSGGESGGQETQYF
TRBJ2-7	TRBV19	CASSTILQGKSYEQYF